A single sample gave rise to the 6 T cell receptor beta chains below, sequenced in a study of identical twins. TCRdb passed the 5' RACE reads through MiXCR, listing each CDR3 protein once. The table records under 900,000 distinct CDR3 sequences, 9% to 15% of them present only once. Separately, the same data were catalogued under a study of yellow fever vaccine responses in identical twins.

The material sequenced was PBMCs. These receptors originate from a woman aged 18-35 years in good health.

The gene calls are TRBV5-1 and TRBJ2-5, with D possibly called TRBD1 or TRBD2 (5 bases each). The CDR3 contains 15 residues. Trimming cost V 0 bases and J 0 bases, with 9 bases left between them. Germline lookup yields CDR1 SGHRS and CDR2 YFSETQ. The CDR3 is CASSLGGTDQETQYF. In DNA form, the CDR3 reads TGCGCCAGCAGCTTGGGGGGGACGGACCAAGAGACCCAGTACTTC.

In this sample, this clonotype turned up many times. This chain links TRBV5-1 with TRBJ1-3, with TRBD1 matching 10 bases. Germline CDR1 is SGHRS and CDR2 is YFSETQ. The V gene end was trimmed by 2 bases and the J gene end by 6 bases; junction bases not matched to a gene: 2. The CDR3 sequence is 14 residues long. This chain's CDR3 is CASSFGTGENTIYF. The CDR3 DNA follows: TGCGCCAGCAGCTTCGGGACAGGGGAAAACACCATATATTTT. Filled out from reference TRBV5-1 and TRBJ1-3, the complete variable domain reads KAGVTQTPRYLIKTRGQQVTLSCSPISGHRSVSWYQQTPGQGLQFLFEYFSETQRNKGNFPGRFSGRQFSNSRSEMNVSTLELGDSALYLCASSFGTGENTIYFGEGSWLTVV.

The gene calls are TRBV20-1 and TRBJ2-1; 12 bases map to TRBD2. Germline trimming cut 5 bases from V and 3 bases from J; bases unmatched to any gene: 5. CDR1 is DFQATT, CDR2 SNEGSKA, per germline (reference sequence). The CDR3 is 15 amino acids. CDR3 coding DNA: TGCAGTGCTGTGACTAGCGGGAGTGTCTACAATGAGCAGTTCTTC. The encoded protein is CSAVTSGSVYNEQFF.

This chain joins TRBV5-6 and TRBJ2-7; 8 bases line up with TRBD1. This CDR3 is 16 amino acids long. With V trimmed by 4 bases and J by 2 bases, 11 bases remained unmatched. Germline CDR1 is SGHDT and CDR2 is YYEEEE. CDR3 nucleotides: TGTGCCAGCAGCCGGACAGGGAGGTCCCTAGCCTACGAGCAGTACGTC. It encodes CASSRTGRSLAYEQYV.

The V and J genes are TRBV20-1 and TRBJ2-3, with TRBD2 identical over 8 bases. In germline, CDR1 is DFQATT, CDR2 SNEGSKA (reference sequence). The CDR3 has 16 residues. Germline trimming cut 0 bases from V and 3 bases from J; bases unmatched to any gene: 8. This chain's CDR3 is CSARDRREGRTDTQYF. In DNA form, the CDR3 reads TGCAGTGCTAGAGATAGACGGGAGGGCCGAACAGATACGCAGTATTTT.

This clonotype is deemed medium-sized (0.01 to 0.1%). This chain links TRBV7-8 with TRBJ2-7; no clear D gene. CDR1 and CDR2 from the germline V gene are SGHVS and FQNEAQ. Trimming cost V 5 bases and J 3 bases, with 5 bases left between them. This CDR3 region has 11 residues. CDR3 DNA sequence: TGTGCCAGCAGCCTCTACTACGAGCAGTACGTC. Translated: CASSLYYEQYV.